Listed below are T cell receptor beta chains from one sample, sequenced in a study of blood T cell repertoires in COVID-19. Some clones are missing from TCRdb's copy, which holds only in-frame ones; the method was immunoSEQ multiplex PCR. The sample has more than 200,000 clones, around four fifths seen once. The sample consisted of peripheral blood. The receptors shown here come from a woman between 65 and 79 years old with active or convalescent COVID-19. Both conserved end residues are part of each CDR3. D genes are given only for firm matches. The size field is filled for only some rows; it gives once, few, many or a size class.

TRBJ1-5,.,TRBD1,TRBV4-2,CASSQGTGTNQPQHF,TGTGCCAGCAGCCAAGGGACAGGGACAAATCAGCCCCAGCATTTT
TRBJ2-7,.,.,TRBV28,CASSSTSLLSYEQYF,TGTGCCAGCAGTTCGACTAGTCTTCTCTCCTACGAGCAGTACTTC
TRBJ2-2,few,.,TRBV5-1,CASSPGLANTGELFF,TGCGCCAGCAGCCCGGGACTCGCGAACACCGGGGAGCTGTTTTTT
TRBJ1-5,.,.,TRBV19,CASSIPGPYQPQHF,TGTGCCAGTAGTATCCCAGGGCCCTATCAGCCCCAGCATTTT
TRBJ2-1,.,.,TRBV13,CASSSPDTPYNEQFF,TGTGCCAGCAGCTCCCCGGACACACCTTACAATGAGCAGTTCTTC
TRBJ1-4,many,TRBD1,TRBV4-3,CASSSQGATNEKLFF,TGCGCCAGCAGCTCACAGGGGGCAACTAATGAAAAACTGTTTTTT
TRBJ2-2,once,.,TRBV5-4,CASSSTTGPGELFF,TGTGCCAGCAGCTCGACGACTGGTCCCGGGGAGCTGTTTTTT
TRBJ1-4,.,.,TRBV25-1,CASSTWPTNEKLFF,TGTGCCAGCAGTACGTGGCCAACTAATGAAAAACTGTTTTTT
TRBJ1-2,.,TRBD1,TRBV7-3,CASSVQGTYGYTF,TGTGCCAGCAGCGTACAGGGGACCTATGGCTACACCTTC
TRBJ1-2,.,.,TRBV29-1,CSVRGADYGYTF,TGCAGCGTGCGAGGCGCCGATTATGGCTACACCTTC
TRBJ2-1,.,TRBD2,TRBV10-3,CAISEPGLAGGPDNEQFF,TGTGCCATCAGTGAGCCCGGACTAGCGGGAGGGCCAGACAATGAGCAGTTCTTC
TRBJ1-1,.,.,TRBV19,CASGGGRNTEAFF,TGTGCCAGCGGGGGGGGCCGCAACACTGAAGCTTTCTTT
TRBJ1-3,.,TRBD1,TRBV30,CAWGRGQSGNTIYF,TGTGCCTGGGGCAGGGGGCAATCTGGAAACACCATATATTTT
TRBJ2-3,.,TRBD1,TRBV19,CASNDRGGDTQYF,TGTGCCAGTAATGACAGGGGTGGAGATACGCAGTATTTT
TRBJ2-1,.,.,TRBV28,CASSFGYNEQFF,TGTGCCAGCAGTTTCGGGTACAATGAGCAGTTCTTC
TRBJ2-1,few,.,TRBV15,CATSRTRYNEQFF,TGTGCCACCAGCAGGACTCGCTACAATGAGCAGTTCTTC
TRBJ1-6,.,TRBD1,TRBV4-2,CASSQDSLGQVTTPLHF,TGTGCCAGCAGCCAAGATAGCCTAGGACAGGTCACTACACCCCTCCACTTT
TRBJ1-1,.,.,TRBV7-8,CASSWFGTLNTEAFF,TGTGCCAGCAGCTGGTTCGGGACACTAAACACTGAAGCTTTCTTT
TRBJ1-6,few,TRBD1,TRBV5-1,CASSTGTEPYNSPLHF,TGCGCCAGCAGCACCGGGACAGAACCTTATAATTCACCCCTCCACTTT
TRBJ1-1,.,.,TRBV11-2,CASSFGDTEAFF,TGTGCCAGCAGCTTTGGAGATACTGAAGCTTTCTTT
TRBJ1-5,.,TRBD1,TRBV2,CASSPTGGRNQPQHF,TGTGCCAGCAGTCCTACAGGGGGCAGGAATCAGCCCCAGCATTTT
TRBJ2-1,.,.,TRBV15,CATSPGLPLHEQFF,TGTGCCACCAGCCCGGGACTGCCACTCCATGAGCAGTTCTTC
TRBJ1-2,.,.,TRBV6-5,CASSYSSIQDYGYTF,TGTGCCAGCAGTTACTCCTCCATTCAGGACTATGGCTACACCTTC
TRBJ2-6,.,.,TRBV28,CASSFSSGANVLTF,TGTGCCAGCAGTTTCTCTTCTGGGGCCAACGTCCTGACTTTC
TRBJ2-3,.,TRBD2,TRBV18,CASSPVFSGSIDTQYF,TGTGCCAGCTCACCAGTATTTAGCGGGAGCATTGATACGCAGTATTTT
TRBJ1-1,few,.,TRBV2,CASYRNTEAFF,TGTGCCAGCTACAGGAACACTGAAGCTTTCTTT
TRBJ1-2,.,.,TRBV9,CASSVEVQGRAYGYTF,TGTGCCAGCAGCGTAGAGGTTCAGGGTAGGGCCTATGGCTACACCTTC
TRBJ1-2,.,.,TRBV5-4,CASSLGQARGYGYTF,TGTGCCAGCTCCCTGGGGCAGGCCCGAGGCTATGGCTACACCTTC
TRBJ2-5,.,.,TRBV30,CAWSVPGPETQYF,TGTGCCTGGAGTGTGCCAGGCCCAGAGACCCAGTACTTC
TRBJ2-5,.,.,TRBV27,CASSLFGRQETQYF,TGTGCCAGCAGTTTATTTGGCCGACAAGAGACCCAGTACTTC
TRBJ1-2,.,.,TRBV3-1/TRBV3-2,CASSQVANYGYTF,TGTGCCAGCAGCCAAGTAGCTAACTATGGCTACACCTTC
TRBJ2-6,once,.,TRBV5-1,CASSSGAAARGRLGTGANVLTF,TGCGCCAGCAGCTCGGGTGCAGCAGCTCGGGGTCGTTTGGGGACTGGGGCCAACGTCCTGACTTTC
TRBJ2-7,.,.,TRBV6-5,CASRRESPYEQYF,TGTGCCAGCAGACGGGAGTCCCCCTACGAGCAGTACTTC
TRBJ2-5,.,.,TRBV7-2,CASSLGDYQETQYF,TGTGCCAGCAGCTTAGGGGACTACCAAGAGACCCAGTACTTC
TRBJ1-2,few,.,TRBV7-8,CASSLRMLRGGYTF,TGTGCCAGCAGCTTACGGATGCTCAGAGGTGGCTACACCTTC
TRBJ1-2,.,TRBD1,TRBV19,CASTIGQGNFYGYTF,TGTGCCAGTACTATTGGACAGGGGAATTTCTATGGCTACACCTTC
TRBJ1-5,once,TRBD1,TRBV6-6,CASSDQQGEHQPQHF,TGTGCCAGCAGTGACCAACAGGGGGAGCATCAGCCCCAGCATTTT
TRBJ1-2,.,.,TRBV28,CASSLQESKGYTF,TGTGCCAGCAGCCTACAGGAGTCCAAGGGCTACACCTTC
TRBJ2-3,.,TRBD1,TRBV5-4,CASSGWTGDGTDTQYF,TGTGCCAGCAGCGGCTGGACAGGGGACGGCACAGATACGCAGTATTTT
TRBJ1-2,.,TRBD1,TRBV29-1,CSVGQGEDYGYTF,TGCAGCGTGGGACAGGGTGAGGACTATGGCTACACCTTC
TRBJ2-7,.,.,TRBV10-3,CAIRASTTDLAEQYF,TGTGCCATCAGGGCTTCAACTACGGATCTGGCTGAGCAGTACTTC
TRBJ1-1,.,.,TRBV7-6,CASSLALRGTEAFF,TGTGCCAGCAGCTTAGCGCTAAGGGGAACTGAAGCTTTCTTT
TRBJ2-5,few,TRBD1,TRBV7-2,CASSSNRGKETQYF,TGTGCCAGCAGCTCGAACAGGGGGAAGGAGACCCAGTACTTC
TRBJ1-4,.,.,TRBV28,CASSQGGPTEKLFF,TGTGCCAGCAGCCAAGGGGGACCTACCGAAAAACTGTTTTTT
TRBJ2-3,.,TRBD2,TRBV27,CASSMTNPGLAGSTDTQYF,TGTGCCAGCAGTATGACAAATCCTGGACTAGCGGGAAGCACAGATACGCAGTATTTT
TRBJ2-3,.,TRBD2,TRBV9,CASSPGTSIATDTQYF,TGTGCCAGCAGCCCTGGGACTAGCATAGCCACAGATACGCAGTATTTT